This TCR beta chain was sequenced during a study of T cells in Graves' hyperthyroidism and ophthalmopathy. This CDR3 spans 15 amino acids. With 3 bases removed from V and 4 bases from J, the gap between germline ends came to 13 bases. CDR1 is ENHRY and CDR2 is SYGVKD in the germline V gene. RNA transcripts yielded amplified TCR beta CDR3 regions. The HTBI primer set was used in a first-round RT-PCR of the TCR CDR3. TCRdb ran MiXCR on the multiplex PCR reads and lists one entry per CDR3 protein. The data show approximately 590,000 distinct CDR3 sequences, 15% to 18% seen once. This clonotype was seen at least ten times.

V and J are TRBV10-3 and TRBJ1-3; a weak D match, TRBD1 (6 bases). The material sequenced was blood. This sequence originates from a woman younger than 45 with Graves' hyperthyroidism. This CDR3 reads CAISEGRGAGNTIYF. DNA for the CDR3: TGTGCCATCAGTGAAGGCAGGGGCGCGGGAAACACCATATATTTT.